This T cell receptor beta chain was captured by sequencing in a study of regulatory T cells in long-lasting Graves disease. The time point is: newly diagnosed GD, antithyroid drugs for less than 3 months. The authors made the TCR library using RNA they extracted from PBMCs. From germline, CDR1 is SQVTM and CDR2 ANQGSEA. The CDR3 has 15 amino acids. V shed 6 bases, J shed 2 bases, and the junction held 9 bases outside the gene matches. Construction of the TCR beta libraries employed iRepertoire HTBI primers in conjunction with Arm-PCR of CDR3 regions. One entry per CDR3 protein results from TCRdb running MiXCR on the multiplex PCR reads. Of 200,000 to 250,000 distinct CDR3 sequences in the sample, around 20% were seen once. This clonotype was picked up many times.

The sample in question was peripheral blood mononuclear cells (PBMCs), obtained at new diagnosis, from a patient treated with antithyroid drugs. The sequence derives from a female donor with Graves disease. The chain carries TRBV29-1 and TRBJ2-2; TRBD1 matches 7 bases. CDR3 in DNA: TGCAGCGTGCACCCGGGGACAGTCAACACCGGGGAGCTGTTTTTT. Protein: CSVHPGTVNTGELFF.